This TCR beta chain came from a study of blood T cell repertoires in COVID-19. Study information: In each case, the material was cDNA or gDNA derived from T cells, B-cell-depleted T cells, or PBMCs.

Germline CDR1 and CDR2: LGHDT and YNNKEL (reference sequence). V shed 6 bases, J shed 1 base, and the junction held 9 bases outside the gene matches. The CDR3 has 15 amino acids. Under the authors' procedure: Estimation of nucleated cell counts was performed using reference gene primer amplification. The method was immunoSEQ multiplex PCR; TCRdb's version includes in-frame clones alone and lacks a portion of them. The D gene and trimming were derived from the DNA, and the V and J assignments and clone size from that table. The sample contains 85,000 to 120,000 clones, 84% of which appear only once. The TCR was taken from a human donor in a cohort sampled during active COVID-19. The rearrangement joins TRBV3-1 (or the pseudogene TRBV3-2) to TRBJ2-7; 7 nucleotides agree with TRBD2. The source material was peripheral blood. The CDR3 reads CASSPSQAGSYEQYF. For the CDR3, the DNA is TGTGCCAGCAGTCCAAGCCAAGCGGGATCCTACGAGCAGTACTTC.